The following is a T cell receptor beta chain sequence with its context. This CDR3 spans 15 amino acids. V lost 5 bases to trimming and J lost 5 bases, with 16 bases between them. Looked up from germline, CDR1 is SGHTA and CDR2 is FQGTGA. This specimen comes from a study of blood T cell repertoires in COVID-19. Study-level information: Sample material is recorded as cDNA or gDNA derived from T cells, B-cell-depleted T cells, or PBMCs.

Adults between roughly 18 and 95 years of age took part from fewer than 30 US areas. Authors' processing steps: For nucleated cells, counts were estimated from reference gene primer amplification. The data were produced by immunoSEQ multiplex PCR, yet TCRdb's version contains in-frame clones alone and is incomplete. Clone size and the V and J calls come from that table; the DNA yielded D and trimming. The profile shows around 400,000 clones, 85% to 90% of them singletons. The sample was PBMCs or T cells enriched from blood (not recorded which). The chain employs TRBV7-3 and TRBJ2-1; a weak D match, TRBD2 (6 bases). The TCR originated in a woman in her 30s who had recovered from COVID-19. The CDR3 bases are TGTGCCAGCAGCCCGCCGGGACTTAACAACAATGAGCAGTTCTTC. Its protein product is CASSPPGLNNNEQFF.